A single sample is the source of the 16 T cell receptor beta chains below, sequenced in a study of T-cell reconstitution after alpha-beta-depleted transplantation in children. Library preparation (for TCRbeta) was performed with unique molecular identifiers. TCRdb used MiXCR to reprocess the PCR reads, holding one entry per CDR3 protein. This table has 400,000 to 450,000 distinct CDR3 sequences, roughly two fifths appearing once. The source material was PBMCs, sampled before TCRalphabeta/CD19-depleted stem cell transplant. These receptors were obtained from a girl aged 2 to 9 with aplastic anemia, due to receive a stem cell transplant.

In this sample, this clonotype turned up once. One end of the junction fails to match germline, which may point to a read error. The rearrangement uses TRBV3-1 and TRBJ2-1; D is perhaps TRBD2 (5 bases). Germline CDR1 is LGHDT and CDR2 is YNNKEL (reference sequence). The CDR3 sequence is 13 residues long. In DNA, the CDR3 is TGTGCCGGCAGCCCCCGGGGAGAGAATGAGCAGTTCTTC. It yields the protein CAGSPRGENEQFF.

The J gene is TRBJ2-7, the V gene TRBV20-1, with 12 nucleotides matching TRBD2. The V gene end was trimmed by 4 bases and the J gene end by 5 bases; junction bases not matched to a gene: 3. Looked up from germline, CDR1 is DFQATT and CDR2 is SNEGSKA (reference sequence). The CDR3 has 13 residues. The CDR3 protein is CSAMGLAGNEQYF. CDR3 in DNA: TGCAGTGCTATGGGACTAGCGGGCAACGAGCAGTACTTC.

This rearrangement joins TRBV10-3 to TRBJ2-1; possible D gene TRBD2, 6 bases. Trimming cost V 0 bases and J 9 bases, with 12 bases left between them. The CDR3 covers 14 residues. The V gene's germline CDR1 is ENHRY and CDR2 SYGVKD. The CDR3: CAISESSAGGEQFF. The DNA of the CDR3 is TGTGCCATCAGTGAGTCGTCGGCCGGGGGTGAGCAGTTCTTC.

This clonotype was counted many times. The chain joins TRBV12-3 or TRBV12-4 to TRBJ2-4; 8 bases match TRBD2. This CDR3 is 13 amino acids long. The V and J ends lost 2 bases and 6 bases, in that order; junction bases with no gene match: 0. In DNA form, the CDR3 reads TGTGCCAGCAGTTTACTAGCGGGAAACATTCAGTACTTC. Protein: CASSLLAGNIQYF.

The J gene is TRBJ2-7, the V gene TRBV20-1, with 8 bases that match TRBD2. The germline gives CDR1 DFQATT, CDR2 SNEGSKA (reference sequence). J lost 3 bases, V lost 0 bases, and 7 bases had no gene match. The CDR3 loop spans 15 amino acids. CDR3 in amino acids: CSARDMGLVFYEQYF. CDR3 in DNA: TGCAGTGCTAGAGATATGGGACTAGTTTTCTACGAGCAGTACTTC.

The genes are TRBV7-2 and TRBJ2-7; D not resolved. The germline gives CDR1 SGHTA, CDR2 FQGNSA. This CDR3 is 15 amino acids long. The germline V and J ends were trimmed by 1 base and 2 bases, with 12 bases remaining between them. For the CDR3, the DNA is TGTGCCAGCAGCTTAGTAGGTGGGGAACCCTACGAGCAGTACTTC. As protein: CASSLVGGEPYEQYF.

This clonotype was seen at least ten times. The rearrangement uses TRBV4-1 and TRBJ2-7; TRBD2 matches at 9 bases. The CDR3 loop spans 18 amino acids. Germline values: CDR1 MGHRA, CDR2 YSYEKL. Germline trimming cut 0 bases from V and 0 bases from J; bases unmatched to any gene: 9. CDR3 coding DNA: TGCGCCAGCAGCCAAGATCCCGCACTAGCGGGTAGCTCCTACGAGCAGTACTTC. Its translation is CASSQDPALAGSSYEQYF.

The V gene is TRBV5-1, the J gene TRBJ2-3; 14 nucleotides agree with TRBD2. This CDR3 has 18 amino acids. CDR1 is SGHRS, CDR2 YFSETQ, per germline. Trimming at V came to 4 bases and at J to 0 bases, leaving 7 bases not matched to a gene. The DNA of the CDR3 is TGCGCCAGCAGCACCGGGACTAGCGGGAGATGGAGCACAGATACGCAGTATTTT. Translation gives CASSTGTSGRWSTDTQYF.

The chain carries TRBV27 and TRBJ1-5; D gene unclear. Germline CDR1 is MNHEY and CDR2 is SMNVEV (reference sequence). The CDR3 has 13 amino acids. V lost 3 bases and J lost 9, with 12 bases in between. The CDR3 nucleotides read TGTGCCAGCAGTTTGACGATAATTTGGCCCCAGCATTTT. Protein product: CASSLTIIWPQHF.

V and J are TRBV5-1 and TRBJ2-3; unclear D gene. Germline V gene data show CDR1 as SGHRS and CDR2 as YFSETQ. The CDR3 spans 12 residues. Trimming shortened V by 5 bases and J by 5 bases, and 9 bases separated the two germline ends. CDR3 amino acids: CASRFRGDTQYF. CDR3 nucleotides: TGCGCCAGCAGATTTAGAGGAGATACGCAGTATTTT.

The table lists this clonotype with a few counts. The V and J genes are TRBV27 and TRBJ1-5, with 9 bases aligning to TRBD1. The CDR3 is 17 amino acids. The trim removed 5 bases at V and 7 bases at J, leaving 15 bases unmatched. The germline V gene has CDR1 MNHEY and CDR2 SMNVEV (reference sequence). The CDR3 region is CASSPFRDRAWNQPQHF. In DNA form, the CDR3 reads TGTGCCAGCAGTCCCTTCCGGGACAGGGCGTGGAACCAGCCCCAGCATTTT.

This clonotype was detected many times. The V and J genes are TRBV6-5 and TRBJ1-4, with unresolved D. The CDR3 contains 13 residues. The germline gives CDR1 MNHEY, CDR2 SVGAGI. Trimming cost V 4 bases and J 5 bases, with 8 bases left between them. The CDR3 coding sequence is TGTGCCAGCAGTTCCACTAGGAATGAAAAACTGTTTTTT. This sequence encodes CASSSTRNEKLFF.

This chain uses TRBV6-2 or TRBV6-3 with TRBJ2-7; 12 nucleotides line up with TRBD2. Trimming removed 0 bases from V and 2 bases from J; junction bases left unmatched: 5. The CDR3 covers 17 residues. Germline loops: CDR1 MNHEY, CDR2 SVGEGT. CDR3 in amino acids: CASSYSRLAGGTYEQYF. CDR3 in DNA: TGTGCCAGCAGTTACTCGAGGCTAGCGGGAGGGACCTACGAGCAGTACTTC.

The CDR3 DNA sequence: TGCAGTGCTAGAGTGGGAATTAGCACAGATACGCAGTATTTT. Translated, it gives CSARVGISTDTQYF. The chain joins TRBV20-1 to TRBJ2-3; D remains unclear. V was shortened by 1 base and J by 0 bases, with 8 bases between the two germline ends. Germline V CDR1 and CDR2: DFQATT, SNEGSKA (reference sequence). The CDR3 contains 14 residues.

This clonotype has at least ten counts. The chain has TRBV4-1 and TRBJ2-7; D is ambiguous. V dropped 3 bases and J dropped 3 bases, with 12 bases sitting between them. The CDR3 is 14 residues long. In germline, CDR1 is MGHRA, CDR2 YSYEKL. CDR3 nucleotide sequence: TGCGCCAGCAGCCAGAATTTAGACTTCTACGAGCAGTACTTC. Amino acids: CASSQNLDFYEQYF.

The chain links TRBV27 to TRBJ2-5; D tentatively fits TRBD1 or TRBD2 (5 bases each). The CDR3 is 13 residues long. Germline loops: CDR1 MNHEY, CDR2 SMNVEV (reference sequence). Trimming removed 2 bases at V and 5 bases at J, with 9 bases between. CDR3 in amino acids: CASSLMGEETQYF. Here the CDR3 DNA reads TGTGCCAGCAGTTTAATGGGGGAGGAGACCCAGTACTTC.